The 28 T cell receptor beta chains below all came from one sample that was sequenced in a study of human T cells and chemical hapten exposure. TCRdb reprocessed the RACE reads via MiXCR and lists one record per CDR3 protein. The sample comprises approximately 400,000 distinct CDR3 sequences, roughly 5.3% of which are singletons, and 2.6% rests with the top ten. Time point in this sample: pre-sensitization, week 0. Treatment meaning: therapeutic diphenylcyclopropenone sensitization with weekly scalp DPC. The source was whole blood, collected in connection with sensitization to the hapten diphenylcyclopropenone (DPC). The receptors shown here come from a woman aged 45-65 years with alopecia areata. Some clones in this sample may be carry-over from other donors' samples.

The rearrangement joins TRBV18 to TRBJ1-5; D unresolved. CDR3 size: 16 residues. Trimming pared 2 bases from V and 7 bases from J, leaving 18 bases between. The germline gives CDR1 KGHSH, CDR2 LQKENI. The chain's CDR3 is CASSPSLGMPGQPQHF. Written as DNA, the CDR3 is TGTGCCAGCTCACCATCTTTAGGGATGCCAGGCCAGCCCCAGCATTTT.

The chain carries TRBV27 and TRBJ2-1; D unresolved. The CDR3 spans 13 residues. Trimming took off 2 bases at V and 4 bases at J, with 6 bases between the two ends. Looked up from germline, CDR1 is MNHEY and CDR2 is SMNVEV (reference sequence). The CDR3 region is CASSLSRYNEQFF. The CDR3, as DNA: TGTGCCAGCAGTTTAAGTAGATACAATGAGCAGTTCTTC.

The genes are TRBV14 and TRBJ1-6, with D perhaps TRBD1 (5 bases). Germline CDR1 is SGHDN and CDR2 is FVKESK. This CDR3 is 13 amino acids long. The V end lost 1 base, the J end lost 10 bases, and 8 bases lay between the germline ends. The CDR3 spells CASSQGGGSPLHF. The CDR3 DNA reads as TGTGCCAGCAGCCAAGGTGGGGGATCACCCCTCCACTTT.

In its sample, this clonotype was seen many times. The V and J genes are TRBV7-2 and TRBJ2-3, with 11 bases aligning to TRBD1. This CDR3 region has 15 residues. V was pared by 5 bases and J by 6 bases, with 7 bases of the junction left unmatched. The germline V gene has CDR1 SGHTA and CDR2 FQGNSA. DNA of the CDR3: TGTGCCAGCAGCATTGAAGGGACAGGGGGGGATACGCAGTATTTT. This translates into CASSIEGTGGDTQYF.

This clonotype was seen only a few times. The genes are TRBV5-1 and TRBJ2-3; D is undetermined. There are 16 residues in the CDR3. Looked up from germline, CDR1 is SGHRS and CDR2 is YFSETQ. V was shortened by 3 bases and J by 2 bases, with 16 bases between the two germline ends. Written as DNA, the CDR3 is TGCGCCAGCAGCTCCACCGATACCGGTTTCACAGATACGCAGTATTTT. Translated, it gives CASSSTDTGFTDTQYF.

This clonotype was detected ten times or more. This sequence joins TRBV20-1 and TRBJ2-1; 8 nucleotides match TRBD1. The CDR3 extends over 14 amino acids. Trimming took 2 bases from V and 2 from J; bases not matched to a gene: 2. The germline CDR1 and CDR2 sequences are DFQATT and SNEGSKA (reference sequence). The CDR3 region is CSARQGATYNEQFF. Written as DNA, the CDR3 is TGCAGTGCTAGACAGGGGGCAACCTACAATGAGCAGTTCTTC.

The chain is built from TRBV28 and TRBJ2-5; D perhaps matches TRBD1 (5 bases). Germline V CDR1 and CDR2: MDHEN, SYDVKM. Trimming took 5 bases from V and 5 from J, leaving 15 bases between them. The CDR3 length is 14 residues. CDR3 coding DNA: TGTGCCAGCAGTCCTGGGGCTCATTCGGAGACCCAGTACTTC. Its protein is CASSPGAHSETQYF.

This clonotype turned up a few times. The chain couples TRBV11-2 to TRBJ1-1, with 8 bases matching TRBD1. Germline trimming cut 10 bases from V and 5 bases from J; bases unmatched to any gene: 21. Germline V gene sequence: CDR1 SGHAT, CDR2 FQNNGV. This CDR3 has 17 amino acids. The CDR3 region has the DNA TGTGCCACCAAGCCCGGGGCAGGGGGCTCTTGGAGGACTGAAGCTTTCTTT. Translating it yields CATKPGAGGSWRTEAFF.

This clonotype occurred many times. The J gene is TRBJ2-2, the V gene TRBV7-6; maybe TRBD1 (6 bases). Germline loops: CDR1 SGHVS, CDR2 FNYEAQ. V lost 2 bases, J lost 1 base, and 14 bases lay in between. CDR3 length: 17 residues. The CDR3, as DNA: TGTGCCAGCAGCTTAATTCCAGGGGTGGGGAACACCGGGGAGCTGTTTTTT. Its protein is CASSLIPGVGNTGELFF.

The V and J genes are TRBV12-3 or TRBV12-4 and TRBJ1-1, with a possible D match to TRBD1 (6 bases). The CDR3 has 14 amino acids. V lost 6 bases, J lost 3 bases, and 14 bases lay in between. CDR3 in amino acids: CASSTGAGDTEAFF. DNA for the CDR3: TGTGCCAGCAGCACGGGGGCAGGGGACACTGAAGCTTTCTTT.

V and J are TRBV21-1 and TRBJ2-7. TRBV21-1 is tagged as a pseudogene. The CDR3 loop spans 14 amino acids. The DNA of the CDR3 is TGTGCCAGCAGCAAATTCGAACACTTCTACGAGCAGTACTTC. Translating gives CASSKFEHFYEQYF.

This clonotype has ten or more counts. This rearrangement joins TRBV12-3 or TRBV12-4 to TRBJ1-3; perhaps TRBD1 as D (5 bases). The CDR3 has 12 amino acids. Trimming left V 5 bases short and J 16 bases short, with 18 bases between. CDR3 sequence: CASSPLGGDPYF. Written as DNA, the CDR3 is TGTGCCAGCAGTCCCCTTGGGGGGGACCCGTATTTT.

The rearrangement uses TRBV6-5 and TRBJ2-1; tentatively, D is TRBD1 or TRBD2 (5 bases each). Germline assignment: CDR1 MNHEY and CDR2 SVGAGI. Between the trimmed V and J ends, which lost 6 bases and 6 bases, there was a span of 12 bases. The CDR3 totals 13 residues. DNA of the CDR3: TGTGCCAGCAGACCGGGGCAGCCCAATGAGCAGTTCTTC. Its translation is CASRPGQPNEQFF.

The chain links TRBV30 to TRBJ1-1; D call uncertain. Germline V gives CDR1 GTSNPN, CDR2 SVGIG (reference sequence). The CDR3 consists of 13 residues. V dropped 4 bases and J dropped 6 bases, with 15 bases sitting between them. CDR3 protein: CAWTGLPGAEAFF. In nucleotides, the CDR3 is TGTGCCTGGACAGGACTCCCAGGCGCTGAAGCTTTCTTT.

A few counts support this clonotype. The chain's CDR3 is CASSQVPGDSNQPQHF. CDR3 in DNA: TGCGCCAGCAGCCAAGTGCCAGGAGATAGCAATCAGCCCCAGCATTTT. The chain recombines TRBV4-1 with TRBJ1-5; D unresolved. CDR1 MGHRA and CDR2 YSYEKL come from the germline V gene. Trimming shortened V by 1 base and J by 0 bases, and 10 bases separated the two germline ends. There are 16 residues in the CDR3.

This clonotype was recorded at least ten times. The chain links TRBV18 to TRBJ1-1; D call uncertain. V was trimmed by 2 bases and J by 4 bases, leaving 8 bases between them. CDR3 length: 13 residues. CDR1 and CDR2 (germline): KGHSH, LQKENI. CDR3 sequence: CASSPKGGTEAFF. In nucleotides, the CDR3 is TGTGCCAGCTCACCAAAGGGAGGCACTGAAGCTTTCTTT.

The gene calls are TRBV6-2 or TRBV6-3 and TRBJ2-2; perhaps D is TRBD1 or TRBD2 (6 bases each). The CDR3 has 14 residues. CDR1 and CDR2 (germline): MNHEY, SVGEGT. Trimming removed 2 bases from V and 4 bases from J, with 8 bases in between. The CDR3 bases are TGTGCCAGCAGTTACCCGGGGGCCACCGGGGAGCTGTTTTTT. Translated, it gives CASSYPGATGELFF.

The rearrangement uses TRBV6-5 and TRBJ2-7; 8 positions match TRBD2. The length of the CDR3 is 16 residues. Looked up from germline, CDR1 is MNHEY and CDR2 is SVGAGI. Germline trimming cut 6 bases from V and 2 bases from J; bases unmatched to any gene: 12. The CDR3 loop reads CASRTYLAGGTYEQYF. The CDR3 DNA reads TGTGCCAGCAGAACATACCTCGCGGGAGGTACCTACGAGCAGTACTTC.

This clonotype was counted at least ten times. The V gene is TRBV9, the J gene TRBJ1-2; perhaps TRBD1 as D (5 bases). In germline, CDR1 is SGDLS, CDR2 YYNGEE. V lost 10 bases and J lost 3, with 10 bases in between. The CDR3 extends over 11 amino acids. The CDR3 nucleotides read TGTGCCTCCGGGGCAGACTATGGCTACACCTTC. It is translated as CASGADYGYTF.

The chain has TRBV20-1 and TRBJ1-5; D is ambiguous. Germline V gene lookup returns CDR1 DFQATT and CDR2 SNEGSKA (reference sequence). The CDR3 is 13 amino acids. Trimming removed 2 bases at V and 6 bases at J, with 11 bases between. In nucleotides, the CDR3 is TGCAGTGCTAGAAGTGAGTTAGGTCAGCCCCAGCATTTT. Its protein is CSARSELGQPQHF.

This clonotype came up many times. The chain is built from TRBV9 and TRBJ2-2; tentative D call: TRBD1 (5 bases). The V end was cut by 0 bases, the J end by 6 bases, with 9 bases between. The CDR3 contains 14 residues. CDR1 is SGDLS, CDR2 YYNGEE, per germline. CDR3 nucleotide sequence: TGTGCCAGCAGCGTAGGGACAATCCCCGGGGAGCTGTTTTTT. Amino acids: CASSVGTIPGELFF. The full variable domain, its missing parts supplied by reference TRBV9 and TRBJ2-2, is DSGVTQTPKHLITATGQRVTLRCSPRSGDLSVYWYQQSLDQGLQFLIQYYNGEERAKGNILERFSAQQFPDLHSELNLSSLELGDSALYFCASSVGTIPGELFFGEGSRLTVL.

The chain uses TRBV7-2 and TRBJ2-2; 8 positions agree with TRBD1. After removal of 5 bases from V and 1 base from J, the junction contained 6 bases not matched to a gene. Germline loops: CDR1 SGHTA, CDR2 FQGNSA. The CDR3 covers 16 residues. The CDR3: CASSLPGQVNTGELFF. The DNA for the CDR3 is TGTGCCAGCAGCCTCCCGGGACAGGTGAACACCGGGGAGCTGTTTTTT.

This chain links TRBV6-5 with TRBJ2-7; D uncertain. V was shortened by 5 bases and J by 7 bases, with 15 bases between the two germline ends. Germline-derived CDR1 and CDR2 are MNHEY and SVGAGI. The CDR3 is made up of 13 amino acids. The CDR3 reads CASSSRLVGEQYF. CDR3 DNA sequence: TGTGCCAGCAGTAGCCGTTTGGTTGGGGAGCAGTACTTC.

This clonotype appeared a few times. The chain links TRBV25-1 to TRBJ1-2; D remains ambiguous. The CDR3 spans 14 residues. The germline CDR1 and CDR2 sequences are MGHDK and SYGVNS. Trimming stripped 1 base from V and 1 base from J, with 7 bases between. This CDR3 reads CASSESEFNYGYTF. The CDR3 coding sequence is TGTGCCAGCAGTGAATCGGAGTTTAACTATGGCTACACCTTC.

This clonotype was found many times. V is TRBV29-1 and J is TRBJ2-1, with unresolved D. Trimming took 6 bases from V and 7 from J, leaving 7 bases between them. Germline CDR1 SQVTM, CDR2 ANQGSEA. This CDR3 spans 10 amino acids. DNA for the CDR3: TGCAGCGTACTGAAAAATGAGCAGTTCTTC. This translates into CSVLKNEQFF.

This clonotype was observed many times. The chain uses TRBV27 and TRBJ1-2, with 8 bases identical to TRBD1. The CDR3 contains 13 residues. Germline V gives CDR1 MNHEY, CDR2 SMNVEV (reference sequence). The V and J ends lost 5 bases and 8 bases, in that order; junction bases with no gene match: 7. The CDR3 DNA follows: TGTGCCAGCAGTCCGGGGACAGGCCGGGGCTACACCTTC. It yields the protein CASSPGTGRGYTF.

The genes are TRBV6-1 and TRBJ1-4; D gene ambiguous. Deletions cut 3 bases from V and 11 bases from J, with 13 bases between. The CDR3 spans 13 residues. Germline CDR1 reads MNHNS; CDR2 reads SASEGT. Written as DNA, the CDR3 is TGTGCCAGCAGTGATCAAGGTTTTGACAAACTGTTTTTT. Amino acid sequence: CASSDQGFDKLFF.

The chain has TRBV20-1 and TRBJ1-2, with 8 bases that match TRBD1. With V trimmed by 3 bases and J by 3 bases, 12 bases remained unmatched. Germline V gives CDR1 DFQATT, CDR2 SNEGSKA (reference sequence). The CDR3 is 16 residues long. CDR3 sequence reads: CSARGETGDVYYGYTF. For the CDR3, the DNA is TGCAGTGCTAGGGGGGAGACAGGGGATGTTTACTATGGCTACACCTTC.